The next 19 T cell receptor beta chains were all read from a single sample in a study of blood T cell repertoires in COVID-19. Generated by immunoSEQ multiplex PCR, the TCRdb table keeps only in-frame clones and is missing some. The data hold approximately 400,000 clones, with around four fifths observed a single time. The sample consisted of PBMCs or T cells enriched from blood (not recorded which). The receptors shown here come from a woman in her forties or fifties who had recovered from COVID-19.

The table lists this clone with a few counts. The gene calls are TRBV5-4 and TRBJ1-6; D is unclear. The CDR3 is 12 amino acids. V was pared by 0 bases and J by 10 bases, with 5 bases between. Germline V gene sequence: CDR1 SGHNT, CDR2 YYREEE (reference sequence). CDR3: CASSLASSPLHF. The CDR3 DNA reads TGTGCCAGCAGCTTGGCGAGCTCACCCCTCCACTTT.

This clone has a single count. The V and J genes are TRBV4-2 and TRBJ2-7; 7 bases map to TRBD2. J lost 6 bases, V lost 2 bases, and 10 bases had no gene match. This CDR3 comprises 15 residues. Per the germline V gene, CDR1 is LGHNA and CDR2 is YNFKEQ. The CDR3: CASSQNPRGVFEQYF. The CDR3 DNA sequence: TGTGCCAGCAGCCAAAACCCACGGGGGGTTTTCGAGCAGTACTTC.

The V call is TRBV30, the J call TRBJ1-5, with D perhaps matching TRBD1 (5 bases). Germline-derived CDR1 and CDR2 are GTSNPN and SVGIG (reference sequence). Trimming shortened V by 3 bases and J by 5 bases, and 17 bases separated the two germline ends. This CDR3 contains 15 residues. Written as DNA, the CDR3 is TGTGCCTGGAGCCGCGCCGGGGGACGATATCAGCCCCAGCATTTT. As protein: CAWSRAGGRYQPQHF.

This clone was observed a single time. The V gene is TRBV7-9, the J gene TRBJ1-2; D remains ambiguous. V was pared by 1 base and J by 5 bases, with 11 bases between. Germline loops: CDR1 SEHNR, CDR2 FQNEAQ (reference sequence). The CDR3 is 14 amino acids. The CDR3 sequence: CASSLDSGLYGYTF. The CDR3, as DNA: TGTGCCAGCAGCTTAGATTCGGGTCTTTATGGCTACACCTTC.

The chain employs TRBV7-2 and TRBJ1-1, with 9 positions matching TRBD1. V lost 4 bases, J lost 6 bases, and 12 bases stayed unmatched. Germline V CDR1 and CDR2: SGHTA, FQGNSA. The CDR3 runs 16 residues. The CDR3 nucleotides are TGTGCCAGCAGCTCTTCAACCGGGACAGGGTTGCCTGAAGCTTTCTTT. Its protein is CASSSSTGTGLPEAFF. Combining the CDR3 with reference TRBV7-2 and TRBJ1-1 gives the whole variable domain GAGVSQSPSNKVTEKGKDVELRCDPISGHTALYWYRQSLGQGLEFLIYFQGNSAPDKSGLPSDRFSAERTGGSVSTLTIQRTQQEDSAVYLCASSSSTGTGLPEAFFGQGTRLTVV.

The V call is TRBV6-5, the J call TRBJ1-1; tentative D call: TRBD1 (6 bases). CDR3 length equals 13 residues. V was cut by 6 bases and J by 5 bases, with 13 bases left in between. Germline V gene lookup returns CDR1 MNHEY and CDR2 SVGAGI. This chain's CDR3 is CASSITTGTEAFF. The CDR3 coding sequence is TGTGCCAGCAGCATTACTACAGGGACTGAAGCTTTCTTT.

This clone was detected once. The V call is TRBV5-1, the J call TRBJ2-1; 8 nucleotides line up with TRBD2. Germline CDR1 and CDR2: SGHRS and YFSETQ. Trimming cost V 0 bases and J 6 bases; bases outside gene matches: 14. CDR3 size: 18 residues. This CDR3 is CASSLAPRSGSLINEQFF. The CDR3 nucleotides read TGCGCCAGCAGCTTGGCCCCCCGGAGCGGGAGTTTAATCAATGAGCAGTTCTTC.

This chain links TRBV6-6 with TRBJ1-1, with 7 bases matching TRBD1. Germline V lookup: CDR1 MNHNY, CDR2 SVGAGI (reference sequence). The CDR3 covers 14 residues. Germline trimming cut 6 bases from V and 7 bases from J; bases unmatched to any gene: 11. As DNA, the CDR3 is TGTGCCAGCAGATACGACAGGGCCCTATATGAAGCTTTCTTT. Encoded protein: CASRYDRALYEAFF.

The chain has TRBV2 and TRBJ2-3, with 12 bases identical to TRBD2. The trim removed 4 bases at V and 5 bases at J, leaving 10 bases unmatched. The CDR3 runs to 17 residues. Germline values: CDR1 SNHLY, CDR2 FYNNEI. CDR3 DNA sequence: TGTGCCAGCAGTGCGACTAGCGGGAGAGGAGGTATAGATACGCAGTATTTT. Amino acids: CASSATSGRGGIDTQYF. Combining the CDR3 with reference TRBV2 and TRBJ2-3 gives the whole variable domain EPEVTQTPSHQVTQMGQEVILRCVPISNHLYFYWYRQILGQKVEFLVSFYNNEISEKSEIFDDQFSVERPDGSNFTLKIRSTKLEDSAMYFCASSATSGRGGIDTQYFGPGTRLTVL.

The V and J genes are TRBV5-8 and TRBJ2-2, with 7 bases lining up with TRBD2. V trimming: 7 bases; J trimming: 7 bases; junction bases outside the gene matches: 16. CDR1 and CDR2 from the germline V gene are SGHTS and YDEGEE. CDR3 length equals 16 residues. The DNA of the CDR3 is TGTGCCAGCCAAATAGTGCGGGGAGGGCCAATCGGGGAGCTGTTTTTT. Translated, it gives CASQIVRGGPIGELFF.

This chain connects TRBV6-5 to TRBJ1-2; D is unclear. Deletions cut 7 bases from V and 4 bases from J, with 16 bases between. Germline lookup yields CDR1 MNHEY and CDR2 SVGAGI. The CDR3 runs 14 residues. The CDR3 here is CASIPNPTIYGYTF. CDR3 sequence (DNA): TGTGCCAGCATTCCTAATCCGACTATCTATGGCTACACCTTC.

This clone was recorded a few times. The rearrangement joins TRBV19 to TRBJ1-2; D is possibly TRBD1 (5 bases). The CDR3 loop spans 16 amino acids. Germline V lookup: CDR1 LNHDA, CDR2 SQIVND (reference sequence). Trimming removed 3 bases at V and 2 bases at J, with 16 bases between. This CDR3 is CASSMTSAGLNYGYTF. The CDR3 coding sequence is TGTGCCAGTAGTATGACGTCGGCAGGGCTAAACTATGGCTACACCTTC.

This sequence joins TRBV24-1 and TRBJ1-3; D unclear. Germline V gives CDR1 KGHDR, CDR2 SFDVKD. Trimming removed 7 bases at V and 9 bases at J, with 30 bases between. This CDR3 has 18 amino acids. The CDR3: CATRDTRTRADHIGTIYF. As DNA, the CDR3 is TGTGCCACCAGAGACACCCGCACGAGGGCCGACCATATAGGCACCATATATTTT.

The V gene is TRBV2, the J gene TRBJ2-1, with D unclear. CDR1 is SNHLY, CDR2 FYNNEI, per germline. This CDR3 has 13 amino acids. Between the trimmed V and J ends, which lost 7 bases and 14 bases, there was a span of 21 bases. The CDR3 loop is CASTLESRQREFF. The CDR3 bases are TGTGCCAGCACCTTGGAGTCTCGCCAACGGGAGTTCTTC.

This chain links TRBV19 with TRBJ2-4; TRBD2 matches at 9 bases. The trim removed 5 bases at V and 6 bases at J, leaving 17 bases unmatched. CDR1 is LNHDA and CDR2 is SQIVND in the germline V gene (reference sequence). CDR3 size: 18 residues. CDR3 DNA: TGTGCCAGTAGTTTGGGGGGTAATGGCGGGAGGGCCGGAAACATTCAGTACTTC. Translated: CASSLGGNGGRAGNIQYF. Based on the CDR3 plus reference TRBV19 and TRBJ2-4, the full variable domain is DGGITQSPKYLFRKEGQNVTLSCEQNLNHDAMYWYRQDPGQGLRLIYYSQIVNDFQKGDIAEGYSVSREKKESFPLTVTSAQKNPTAFYLCASSLGGNGGRAGNIQYFGAGTRLSVL.

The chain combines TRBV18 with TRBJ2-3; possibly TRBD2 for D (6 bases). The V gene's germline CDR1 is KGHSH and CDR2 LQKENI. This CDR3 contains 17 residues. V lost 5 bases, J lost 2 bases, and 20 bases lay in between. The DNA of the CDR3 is TGTGCCAGCTCATTCTATGGAGGGTCCGGGGCCACAGATACGCAGTATTTT. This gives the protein CASSFYGGSGATDTQYF.

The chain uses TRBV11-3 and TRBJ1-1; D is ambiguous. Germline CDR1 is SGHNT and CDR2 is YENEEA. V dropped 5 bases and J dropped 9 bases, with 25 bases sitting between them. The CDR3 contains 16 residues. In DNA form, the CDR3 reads TGTGCCAGCAGCAAATCCCGTGGGGAGGGTTGGGTGAAAGCTTTCTTT. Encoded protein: CASSKSRGEGWVKAFF.

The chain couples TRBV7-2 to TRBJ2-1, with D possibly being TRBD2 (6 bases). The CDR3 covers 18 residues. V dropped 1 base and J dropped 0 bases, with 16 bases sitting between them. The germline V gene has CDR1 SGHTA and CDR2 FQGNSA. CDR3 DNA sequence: TGTGCCAGCAGCTTAGATATTTTGGGGGGTAGCTCCTACAATGAGCAGTTCTTC. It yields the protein CASSLDILGGSSYNEQFF.

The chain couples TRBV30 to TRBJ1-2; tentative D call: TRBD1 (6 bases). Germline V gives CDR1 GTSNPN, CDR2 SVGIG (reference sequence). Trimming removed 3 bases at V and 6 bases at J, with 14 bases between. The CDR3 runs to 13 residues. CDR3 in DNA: TGTGCCTGGAGGATCCAGGGGTCGGATGGCTACACCTTC. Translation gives CAWRIQGSDGYTF.